Following are 28 T cell receptor beta chains from one sample sequenced in a study of sequential checkpoint blockade in melanoma (dated by TCRdb to the late 2010s). The label giving this sample's treatment or condition can be read as: randomized to nivolumab then ipilimumab (arm A) or the reverse (arm B). The library was prepared using the immunoSEQ multiplex PCR assay. TCRdb mirrors the immuneACCESS table, restricted to in-frame sequences. Some clones are absent from its copies; in checked studies, under half trace to an unresolved V gene, and the reason for the others is unknown. This sample is represented by 30,000 to 40,000 clones; 70% to 90% of them were singletons. The top ten constitute around 12% of the sample. Sequenced material: CD8+ T cells sorted from blood (inferred from file names), taken from a patient given nivolumab and ipilimumab in sequence. These receptors originate from a human donor with melanoma.

The chain joins TRBV5-1 to TRBJ2-4, with D tentatively TRBD2 (5 bases). V shed 1 base and J shed 2 bases, with 19 bases lying between them. Per germline, CDR1 SGHRS and CDR2 YFSETQ. This CDR3 is 18 amino acids long. CDR3 nucleotide sequence: TGCGCCAGCAGCTTGATGATTGGGTCGGAGGATACCAAAAACATTCAGTACTTC. Residues: CASSLMIGSEDTKNIQYF.

The CDR3 DNA reads TGTGCCAGCAGCTACCCGACAGGATGGATCACAGATACGCAGTATTTT. Its protein is CASSYPTGWITDTQYF. The genes are TRBV7-9 and TRBJ2-3; a possible D gene is TRBD1 (6 bases). The CDR3 totals 16 residues. Germline V gene data show CDR1 as SEHNR and CDR2 as FQNEAQ (reference sequence). With 4 bases removed from V and 2 bases from J, the gap between germline ends came to 16 bases.

V and J are TRBV18 and TRBJ2-7, with TRBD2 identical over 11 bases. The CDR3 covers 17 residues. V lost 3 bases and J lost 4; bases outside the gene matches: 11. Germline CDR1 and CDR2: KGHSH and LQKENI. The CDR3 nucleotides read TGTGCCAGCTCACCGGTCGCTAGCGGGAGGCGAGGGTACGAGCAGTACGTC. This sequence encodes CASSPVASGRRGYEQYV.

The J gene is TRBJ2-2, the V gene TRBV6-5, with 7 bases matching TRBD1. V lost 2 bases and J lost 4; bases outside the gene matches: 4. CDR1 is MNHEY and CDR2 is SVGAGI in the germline V gene. The CDR3 is 15 amino acids. The CDR3 loop reads CASSYEGAGTGELFF. The CDR3 DNA sequence: TGTGCCAGCAGTTACGAGGGGGCGGGCACCGGGGAGCTGTTTTTT.

The gene calls are TRBV2 and TRBJ2-3; weak D call: TRBD2 (6 bases). Trimming left V 0 bases short and J 2 bases short, with 15 bases between. CDR3 length: 17 residues. The germline CDR1 and CDR2 sequences are SNHLY and FYNNEI. CDR3 bases: TGTGCCAGCAGTGAAGCCGCTAGCGAGAGGGACACAGATACGCAGTATTTT. Amino acid sequence: CASSEAASERDTDTQYF.

The chain has TRBV27 and TRBJ2-2; D ambiguous. V was shortened by 5 bases and J by 6 bases, with 10 bases between the two germline ends. The CDR3 has 13 residues. Germline V gene sequence: CDR1 MNHEY, CDR2 SMNVEV (reference sequence). The CDR3 nucleotides read TGTGCCAGCAGTCCTTACTCGGCCGGGGAGCTGTTTTTT. Translated: CASSPYSAGELFF.

The chain has TRBV30 and TRBJ2-2, with D uncertain. This CDR3 spans 14 amino acids. Trimming removed 0 bases at V and 8 bases at J, with 13 bases between. Germline CDR1 is GTSNPN and CDR2 is SVGIG (reference sequence). CDR3 in DNA: TGTGCCTGGAGTGTACGGGTCTACTTGGGGGAGCTGTTTTTT. Its translation: CAWSVRVYLGELFF.

The V and J genes are TRBV7-2 and TRBJ2-1; no firm D call. The germline gives CDR1 SGHTA, CDR2 FQGNSA. This CDR3 region has 12 residues. The ends were cut back, 1 base at V and 8 bases at J, with 6 bases in the middle. CDR3 loop: CASSLELHEQFF. The CDR3 DNA reads TGTGCCAGCAGCTTAGAGCTCCATGAGCAGTTCTTC.

The rearrangement joins TRBV27 to TRBJ2-7, with 11 positions matching TRBD2. Germline V lookup: CDR1 MNHEY, CDR2 SMNVEV (reference sequence). CDR3 length equals 15 residues. J was trimmed by 3 bases and V by 3 bases; bases with no gene match: 4. The CDR3 spells CASSFSLAGGYEQYF. CDR3 bases: TGTGCCAGCAGTTTTTCTCTAGCGGGAGGCTACGAGCAGTACTTC.

The chain is built from TRBV2 and TRBJ2-2; D uncertain. The germline V gene encodes CDR1 SNHLY and CDR2 FYNNEI. The CDR3 is 15 residues long. V was trimmed by 4 bases and J by 0 bases, leaving 9 bases between them. The CDR3: CASSVADTNTGELFF. The DNA for the CDR3 is TGTGCCAGCAGTGTGGCTGATACGAACACCGGGGAGCTGTTTTTT.

A single count supports this clone. The rearrangement uses TRBV4-2 and TRBJ1-1; 8 nucleotides align to TRBD1. The CDR3 loop spans 15 amino acids. Germline V lookup: CDR1 LGHNA, CDR2 YNFKEQ. Trimming cost V 6 bases and J 5 bases; bases outside gene matches: 11. CDR3 sequence (DNA): TGTGCCAGCAGTTTCAACAGGGGGGGGCGGACTGAAGCTTTCTTT. This translates into CASSFNRGGRTEAFF.

This chain uses TRBV7-7 with TRBJ2-3; D perhaps matches TRBD2 (5 bases). Germline CDR1 reads SSHAT; CDR2 reads FNYEAQ (reference sequence). V was clipped by 4 bases and J by 3 bases, with 11 bases between them. CDR3 length: 14 amino acids. The CDR3 is CASSYGMGTDTQYF. The CDR3 DNA sequence: TGTGCCAGCAGCTACGGGATGGGGACAGATACGCAGTATTTT.

The rearrangement joins TRBV7-9 to TRBJ2-3; D not certain. V was shortened by 5 bases and J by 0 bases, with 21 bases between the two germline ends. This CDR3 has 18 amino acids. CDR1 and CDR2 (germline): SEHNR, FQNEAQ (reference sequence). The CDR3 DNA reads TGTGCCAGCAGCCAACTTACTGCCGAGAAGCCTAGCACAGATACGCAGTATTTT. Amino acid sequence: CASSQLTAEKPSTDTQYF.

The rearrangement uses TRBV5-1 and TRBJ1-1, with D possibly matching TRBD1 (6 bases). The CDR3 spans 13 residues. From germline, CDR1 is SGHRS and CDR2 YFSETQ. V lost 3 bases to trimming and J lost 7 bases, with 13 bases between them. The CDR3 DNA reads TGCGCCAGCAGCTGGGACATCCAGGATGAAGCTTTCTTT. This codes for CASSWDIQDEAFF.

The CDR3 here is CASSQAPSGGNTEAFF. The CDR3 DNA sequence: TGCGCCAGCAGCCAAGCCCCTTCAGGGGGGAACACTGAAGCTTTCTTT. The J gene is TRBJ1-1, the V gene TRBV4-1, with 7 bases matching TRBD1. Germline V gene data show CDR1 as MGHRA and CDR2 as YSYEKL. The CDR3 is made up of 16 amino acids. The J segment lost 1 base and the V segment lost 1 base, leaving 6 bases of the junction unmatched.

This clone was found a few times. This rearrangement joins TRBV5-6 to TRBJ2-7, with 14 bases identical to TRBD2. Germline CDR1 and CDR2: SGHDT and YYEEEE. The CDR3 length is 16 residues. V lost 4 bases to trimming and J lost 3 bases; unmatched junction nucleotides: 6. The CDR3: CASSPGTSGRSYEQYF. The CDR3 DNA reads TGTGCCAGCAGCCCAGGGACTAGCGGGAGAAGCTACGAGCAGTACTTC. The full variable domain, completed using reference TRBV5-6 and TRBJ2-7, is DAGVTQSPTHLIKTRGQQVTLRCSPKSGHDTVSWYQQALGQGPQFIFQYYEEEERQRGNFPDRFSGHQFPNYSSELNVNALLLGDSALYLCASSPGTSGRSYEQYFGPGTRLTVT.

A word on this clone: Its ends do not fully match the called genes, so a read error is possible. The chain joins TRBV10-3 to TRBJ1-2; TRBD1 aligns across 10 bases. Per germline, CDR1 ENHRY and CDR2 SYGVKD. The CDR3 is 14 amino acids. The CDR3 DNA sequence: TGTGCCAGCAGTTTGGGACAGGGGAATAATGGCTACACCTTC. It translates to CASSLGQGNNGYTF.

The chain joins TRBV21-1 to TRBJ2-6; TRBD1 was called by the table and not checked on the DNA. TRBV21-1 is given as a pseudogene. CDR3 length equals 22 residues. The CDR3 protein is CASSRNFSGTGGYLSGANVLTF. In nucleotides, the CDR3 is TGTGCCAGCAGCAGAAACTTTTCCGGGACAGGGGGCTACCTCTCTGGGGCCAACGTCCTGACTTTC.

The chain links TRBV10-2 to TRBJ2-5; 7 bases match TRBD2. The DNA end lines up better with TRBJ2-7; the J call may be wrong. CDR1 is WSHSY, CDR2 SAAADI, per germline. This CDR3 contains 15 residues. The CDR3 sequence is CASSLTGGSPHEQYF. In DNA, the CDR3 is TGCGCCAGCAGCCTAACTGGCGGGAGTCCTCACGAGCAGTACTTC.

This chain joins TRBV19 and TRBJ2-1; D perhaps matches TRBD2 (5 bases). This CDR3 has 13 residues. Germline CDR1 is LNHDA and CDR2 is SQIVND (reference sequence). V was shortened by 8 bases and J by 4 bases, with 12 bases between the two germline ends. The CDR3 here is CASGPGIYNEQFF. For the CDR3, the DNA is TGTGCCAGTGGCCCCGGGATATACAATGAGCAGTTCTTC.

The chain joins TRBV2 to TRBJ2-1, with 9 bases aligning to TRBD2. This CDR3 comprises 14 residues. Germline V CDR1 and CDR2: SNHLY, FYNNEI. The junction had 8 bases not matched to a gene; V was cut back by 7 bases and J by 7 bases. The CDR3 DNA reads TGTGCCAGCACCACGGGACTAGCCGGGAATGAGCAGTTCTTC. Translated: CASTTGLAGNEQFF.

This clone appeared once. This chain joins TRBV27 and TRBJ1-5, with TRBD1 as a possible D gene (6 bases). CDR1 is MNHEY, CDR2 SMNVEV, per germline (reference sequence). Trimming stripped 5 bases from V and 0 bases from J, with 11 bases between. The CDR3 length is 15 residues. The CDR3 here is CASSMAGDSNQPQHF. Here the CDR3 DNA reads TGTGCCAGCAGTATGGCAGGGGATAGCAATCAGCCCCAGCATTTT.

The chain carries TRBV5-6 and TRBJ2-5; 9 nucleotides align to TRBD1. Germline CDR1 SGHDT, CDR2 YYEEEE. The CDR3 covers 16 residues. Trimming took 5 bases from V and 0 from J; bases not matched to a gene: 8. The CDR3 sequence: CASSSPGTGYQETQYF. CDR3 DNA: TGTGCCAGCAGTTCCCCCGGGACAGGGTACCAAGAGACCCAGTACTTC.

The chain carries TRBV5-1 and TRBJ2-3, with D perhaps TRBD2 (5 bases). V lost 2 bases, J lost 2 bases, and 9 bases lay in between. CDR3 length: 14 residues. CDR1 is SGHRS and CDR2 is YFSETQ in the germline V gene. Here the CDR3 DNA reads TGCGCCAGCAGCTTAACCGGGATCACAGATACGCAGTATTTT. Amino acids: CASSLTGITDTQYF.

This chain joins TRBV7-6 and TRBJ1-2; D gene unclear. Trimming removed 9 bases at V and 6 bases at J, with 11 bases between. The germline CDR1 and CDR2 sequences are SGHVS and FNYEAQ. CDR3 length: 11 residues. CDR3 amino acids: CASRGENGYTF. CDR3 in DNA: TGTGCCAGTCGAGGAGAAAATGGCTACACCTTC.

The genes are TRBV5-4 and TRBJ1-2; 7 bases align to TRBD1. The length of the CDR3 is 18 residues. J gave up 0 bases and V 4 bases, and 15 bases lay outside the gene matches. The V gene's germline CDR1 is SGHNT and CDR2 YYREEE (reference sequence). The CDR3 DNA is TGTGCCAGCAGCCCTAGCCCTGGACAGGCCCTTTCTAACTATGGCTACACCTTC. As protein: CASSPSPGQALSNYGYTF.

The chain uses TRBV7-6 and TRBJ2-1, with D unresolved. The V end lost 0 bases, the J end lost 10 bases, and 10 bases lay between the germline ends. The CDR3 is made up of 13 amino acids. Germline values: CDR1 SGHVS, CDR2 FNYEAQ. This chain's CDR3 is CASSLALDIEQFF. CDR3 DNA: TGTGCCAGCAGCTTAGCGCTAGATATCGAGCAGTTCTTC. Supplemented by reference TRBV7-6 and TRBJ2-1, the full variable domain reads GAGVSQSPRYKVTKRGQDVALRCDPISGHVSLYWYRQALGQGPEFLTYFNYEAQQDKSGLPNDRFSAERPEGSISTLTIQRTEQRDSAMYRCASSLALDIEQFFGPGTRLTVL.

Notes on this clone: Relative to the germline gene, one junction end is altered; a read error may explain this. This chain uses TRBV7-7 with TRBJ2-5; 7 nucleotides agree with TRBD1. This CDR3 has 14 residues. Germline CDR1 reads SSHAT; CDR2 reads FNYEAQ (reference sequence). Here the CDR3 reads CASSLGGPKETQYF. The CDR3 nucleotides are TGTGCTAGCAGCTTAGGGGGCCCTAAAGAGACCCAGTACTTC.